This note documents a single T cell receptor (beta chain) sequence. This sample stems from a study of cytomegalovirus exposure and HLA in healthy donors. In the study overall: Clustering assigned 70% to 90% of the roughly 380 genotyped donors to the Caucasian-associated ancestry cluster.

Both 60 Vbeta primers and 13 Jbeta primers went into the PCR. Repertoires were generated with immunoSEQ multiplex PCR, while TCRdb's copy carries only in-frame clones and drops some. The sample has under 200,000 clones, 62% seen once. CDR3 length: 14 residues. From germline, CDR1 is LGHNA and CDR2 YNFKEQ. V was clipped by 4 bases and J by 6 bases; unmatched bases: 2. The TCR comes from a man between 40 and 49 years old in good health and CMV-seronegative. Sequenced sample: PBMCs. This chain links TRBV4-2 with TRBJ2-1; TRBD2 agrees at 11 bases. The CDR3 sequence: CASSLAGGGNEQFF. CDR3 nucleotide sequence: TGTGCCAGCAGCCTAGCGGGGGGGGGCAATGAGCAGTTCTTC.